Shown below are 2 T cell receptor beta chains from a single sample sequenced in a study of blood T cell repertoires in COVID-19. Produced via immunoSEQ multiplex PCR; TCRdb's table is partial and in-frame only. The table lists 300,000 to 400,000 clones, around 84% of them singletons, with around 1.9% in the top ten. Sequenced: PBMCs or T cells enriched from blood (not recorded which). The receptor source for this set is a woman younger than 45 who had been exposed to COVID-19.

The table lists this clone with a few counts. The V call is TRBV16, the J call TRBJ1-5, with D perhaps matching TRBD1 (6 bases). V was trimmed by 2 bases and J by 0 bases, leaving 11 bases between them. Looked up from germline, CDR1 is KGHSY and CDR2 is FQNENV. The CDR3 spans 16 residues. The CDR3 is CASSQGSTGSNQPQHF. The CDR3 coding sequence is TGTGCCAGCAGCCAAGGTTCGACAGGTAGCAATCAGCCCCAGCATTTT.

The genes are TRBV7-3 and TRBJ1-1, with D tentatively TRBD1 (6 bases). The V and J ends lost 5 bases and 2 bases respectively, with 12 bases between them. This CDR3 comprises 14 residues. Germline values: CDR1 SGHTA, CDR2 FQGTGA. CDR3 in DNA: TGTGCCAGCAGCAGGGGGGGAGCTAACACTGAAGCTTTCTTT. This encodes CASSRGGANTEAFF.